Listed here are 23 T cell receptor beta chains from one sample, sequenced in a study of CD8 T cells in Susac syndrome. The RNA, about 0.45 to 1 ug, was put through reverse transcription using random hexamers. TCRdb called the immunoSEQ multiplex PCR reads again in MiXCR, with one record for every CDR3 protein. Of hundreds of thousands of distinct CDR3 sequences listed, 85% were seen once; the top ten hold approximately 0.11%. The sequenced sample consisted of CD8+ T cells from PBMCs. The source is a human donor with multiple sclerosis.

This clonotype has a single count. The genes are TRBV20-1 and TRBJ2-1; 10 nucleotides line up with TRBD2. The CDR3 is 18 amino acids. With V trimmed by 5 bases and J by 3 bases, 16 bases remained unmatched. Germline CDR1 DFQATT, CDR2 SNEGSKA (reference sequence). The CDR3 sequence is CSAFIPGTSEVVYNEQFF. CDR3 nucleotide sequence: TGCAGTGCTTTCATCCCCGGGACTAGCGAGGTAGTCTACAATGAGCAGTTCTTC.

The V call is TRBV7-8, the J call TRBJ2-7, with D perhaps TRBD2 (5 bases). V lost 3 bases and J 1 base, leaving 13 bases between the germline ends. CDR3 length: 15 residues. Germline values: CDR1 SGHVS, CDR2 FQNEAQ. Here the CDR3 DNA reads TGTGCCAGCAGCTTCGGGGAGTGGAAGTCCTACGAGCAGTACTTC. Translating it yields CASSFGEWKSYEQYF.

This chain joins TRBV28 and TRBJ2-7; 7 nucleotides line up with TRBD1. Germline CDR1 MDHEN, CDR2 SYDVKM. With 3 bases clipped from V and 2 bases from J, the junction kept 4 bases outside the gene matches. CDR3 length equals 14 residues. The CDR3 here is CASSFWTGPYEQYF. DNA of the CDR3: TGTGCCAGCAGTTTTTGGACAGGACCCTACGAGCAGTACTTC.

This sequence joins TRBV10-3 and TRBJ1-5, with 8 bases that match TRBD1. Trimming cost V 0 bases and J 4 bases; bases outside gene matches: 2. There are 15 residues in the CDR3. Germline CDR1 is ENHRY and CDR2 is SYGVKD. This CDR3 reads CAISESQGANQPQHF. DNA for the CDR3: TGTGCCATCAGTGAGTCTCAGGGGGCGAATCAGCCCCAGCATTTT.

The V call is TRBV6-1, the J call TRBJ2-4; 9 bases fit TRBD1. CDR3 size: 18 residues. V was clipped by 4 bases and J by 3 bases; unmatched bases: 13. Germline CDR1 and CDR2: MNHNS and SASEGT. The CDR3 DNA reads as TGTGCCAGCAGTGTCTCGGGACAGGGCGGCCTCATCAAAAACATTCAGTACTTC. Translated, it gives CASSVSGQGGLIKNIQYF.

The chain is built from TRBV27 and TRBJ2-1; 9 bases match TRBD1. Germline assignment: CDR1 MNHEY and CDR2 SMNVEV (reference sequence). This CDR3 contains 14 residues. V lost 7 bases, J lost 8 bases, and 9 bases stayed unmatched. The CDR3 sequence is CASKDRGSWDEQFF. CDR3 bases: TGTGCCAGCAAGGACAGGGGCAGTTGGGATGAGCAGTTCTTC.

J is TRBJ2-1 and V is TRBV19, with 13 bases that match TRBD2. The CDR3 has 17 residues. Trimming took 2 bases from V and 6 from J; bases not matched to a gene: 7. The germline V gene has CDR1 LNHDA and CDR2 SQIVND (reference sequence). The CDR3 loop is CASSIKGLAGLLNEQFF. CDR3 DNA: TGTGCCAGTAGTATAAAGGGACTAGCGGGGTTACTCAATGAGCAGTTCTTC.

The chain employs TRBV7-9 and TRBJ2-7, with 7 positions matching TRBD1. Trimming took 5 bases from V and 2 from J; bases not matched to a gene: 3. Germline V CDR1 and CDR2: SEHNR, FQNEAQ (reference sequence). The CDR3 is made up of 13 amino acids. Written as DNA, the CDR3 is TGTGCCAGCAGCCGGGACAGTGCCTACGAGCAGTACTTC. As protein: CASSRDSAYEQYF.

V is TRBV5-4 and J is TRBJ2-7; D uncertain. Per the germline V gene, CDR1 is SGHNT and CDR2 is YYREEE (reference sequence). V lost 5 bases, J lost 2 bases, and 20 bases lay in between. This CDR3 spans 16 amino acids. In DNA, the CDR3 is TGTGCCAGCAGTCCGTCGACACGAACACTCCCCTACGAGCAGTACTTC. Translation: CASSPSTRTLPYEQYF.

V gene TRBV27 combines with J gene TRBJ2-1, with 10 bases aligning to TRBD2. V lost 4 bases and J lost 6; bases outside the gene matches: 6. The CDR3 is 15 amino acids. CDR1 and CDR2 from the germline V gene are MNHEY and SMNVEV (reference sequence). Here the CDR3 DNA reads TGTGCCAGCAGTTCTCCTAGCGGGAGTATCAATGAGCAGTTCTTC. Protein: CASSSPSGSINEQFF.

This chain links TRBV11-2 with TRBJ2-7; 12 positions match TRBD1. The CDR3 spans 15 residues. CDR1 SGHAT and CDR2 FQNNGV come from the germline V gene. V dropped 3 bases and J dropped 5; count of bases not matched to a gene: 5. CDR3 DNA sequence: TGTGCCAGCAGCTTTCTCCGGGACAGGGGGCACGAGCAGTACTTC. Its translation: CASSFLRDRGHEQYF. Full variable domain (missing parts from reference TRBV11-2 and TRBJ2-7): EAGVAQSPRYKIIEKRQSVAFWCNPISGHATLYWYQQILGQGPKLLIQFQNNGVVDDSQLPKDRFSAERLKGVDSTLKIQPAKLEDSAVYLCASSFLRDRGHEQYFGPGTRLTVT.

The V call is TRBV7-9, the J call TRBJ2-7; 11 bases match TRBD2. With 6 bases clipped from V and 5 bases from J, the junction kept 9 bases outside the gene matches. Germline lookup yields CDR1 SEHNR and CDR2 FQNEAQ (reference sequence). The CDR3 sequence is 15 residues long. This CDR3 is CASRPTSGSVDEQYF. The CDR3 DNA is TGTGCCAGCAGGCCAACTAGCGGGAGCGTCGACGAGCAGTACTTC.

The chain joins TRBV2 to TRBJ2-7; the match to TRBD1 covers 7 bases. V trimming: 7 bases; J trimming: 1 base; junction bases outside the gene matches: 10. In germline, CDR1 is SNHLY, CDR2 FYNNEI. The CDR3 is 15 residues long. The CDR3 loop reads CASTNNRGPSYEQYF. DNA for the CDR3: TGTGCCAGCACAAATAACAGGGGCCCTTCCTACGAGCAGTACTTC.

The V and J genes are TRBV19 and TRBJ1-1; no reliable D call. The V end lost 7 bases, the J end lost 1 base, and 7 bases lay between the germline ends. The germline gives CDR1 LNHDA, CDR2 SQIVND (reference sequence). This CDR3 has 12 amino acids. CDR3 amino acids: CASKNRNTEAFF. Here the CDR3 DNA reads TGTGCCAGTAAAAACAGGAACACTGAAGCTTTCTTT.

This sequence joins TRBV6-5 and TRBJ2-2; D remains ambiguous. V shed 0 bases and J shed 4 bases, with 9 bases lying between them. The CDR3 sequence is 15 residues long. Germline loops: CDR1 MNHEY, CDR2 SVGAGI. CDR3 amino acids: CASSYSIRATGELFF. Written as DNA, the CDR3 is TGTGCCAGCAGTTACTCGATAAGGGCCACCGGGGAGCTGTTTTTT.

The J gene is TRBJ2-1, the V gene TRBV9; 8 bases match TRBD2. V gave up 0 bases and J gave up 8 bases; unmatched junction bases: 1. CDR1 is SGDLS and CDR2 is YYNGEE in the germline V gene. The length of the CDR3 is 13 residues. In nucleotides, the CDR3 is TGTGCCAGCAGCGTAGACGGGAGGGATGAGCAGTTCTTC. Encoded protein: CASSVDGRDEQFF.

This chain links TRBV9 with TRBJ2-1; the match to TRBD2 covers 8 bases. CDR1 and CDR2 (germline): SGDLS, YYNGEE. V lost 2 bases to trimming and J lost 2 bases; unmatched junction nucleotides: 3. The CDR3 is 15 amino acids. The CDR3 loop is CASSVGSGTYNEQFF. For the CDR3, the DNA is TGTGCCAGCAGCGTTGGTAGCGGGACCTACAATGAGCAGTTCTTC.

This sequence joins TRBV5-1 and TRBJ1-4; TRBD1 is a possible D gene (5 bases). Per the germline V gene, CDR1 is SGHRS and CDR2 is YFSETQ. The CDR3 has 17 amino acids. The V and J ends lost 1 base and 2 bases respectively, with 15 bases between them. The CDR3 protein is CASSLIVRVATNEKLFF. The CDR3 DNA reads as TGCGCCAGCAGCTTGATTGTCAGGGTGGCCACTAATGAAAAACTGTTTTTT.

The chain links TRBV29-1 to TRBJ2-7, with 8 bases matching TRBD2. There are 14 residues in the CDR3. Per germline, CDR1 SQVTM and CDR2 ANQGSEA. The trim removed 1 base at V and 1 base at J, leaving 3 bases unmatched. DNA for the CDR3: TGCAGCGTTGAAGGGGAGCGGGAGTCCTACGAGCAGTACTTC. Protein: CSVEGERESYEQYF.

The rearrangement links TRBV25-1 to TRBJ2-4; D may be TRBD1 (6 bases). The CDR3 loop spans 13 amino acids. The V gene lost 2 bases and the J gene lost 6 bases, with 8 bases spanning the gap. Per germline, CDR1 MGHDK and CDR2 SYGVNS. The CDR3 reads CASSEQGRNIQYF. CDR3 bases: TGTGCCAGCAGTGAACAGGGGCGAAACATTCAGTACTTC.

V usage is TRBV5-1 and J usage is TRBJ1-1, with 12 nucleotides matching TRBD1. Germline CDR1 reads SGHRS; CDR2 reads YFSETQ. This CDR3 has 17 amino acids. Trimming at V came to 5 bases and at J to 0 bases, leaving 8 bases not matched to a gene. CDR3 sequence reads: CASRVGQGAVVNTEAFF. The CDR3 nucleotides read TGCGCCAGCAGGGTGGGACAGGGGGCCGTAGTGAACACTGAAGCTTTCTTT.

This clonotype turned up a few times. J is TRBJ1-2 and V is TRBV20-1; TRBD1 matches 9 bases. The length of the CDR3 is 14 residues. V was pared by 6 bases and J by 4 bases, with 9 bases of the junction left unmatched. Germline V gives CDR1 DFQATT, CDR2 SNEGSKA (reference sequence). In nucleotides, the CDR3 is TGCAGTGCCGCGCCGACAGGGGGGAGCTATGGCTACACCTTC. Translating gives CSAAPTGGSYGYTF.

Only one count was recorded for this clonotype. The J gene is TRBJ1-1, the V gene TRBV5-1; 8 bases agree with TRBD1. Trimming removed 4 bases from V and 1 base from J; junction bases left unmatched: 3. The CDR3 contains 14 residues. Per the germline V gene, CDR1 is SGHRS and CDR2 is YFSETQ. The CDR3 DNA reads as TGCGCCAGCAGCCGGACAGGGCCGAACACTGAAGCTTTCTTT. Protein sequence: CASSRTGPNTEAFF. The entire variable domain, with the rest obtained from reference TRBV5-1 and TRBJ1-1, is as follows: KAGVTQTPRYLIKTRGQQVTLSCSPISGHRSVSWYQQTPGQGLQFLFEYFSETQRNKGNFPGRFSGRQFSNSRSEMNVSTLELGDSALYLCASSRTGPNTEAFFGQGTRLTVV.